The clone carrying this T cell receptor beta chain has a single count. The sample comes from a study of shared clonotypes between healthy human individuals. The method was immunoSEQ multiplex PCR; TCRdb's version includes in-frame clones alone and lacks a portion of them. The table includes about 980,000 clones, about 80% detected once. V was clipped by 3 bases and J by 5 bases, with 11 bases between them. The CDR3 consists of 15 residues. Germline V gives CDR1 MNHNS, CDR2 SASEGT. The TCR sequence derives from a man between 18 and 35 years old in good health. Sequencing used memory CD4+ T cells sorted from blood. Subset of the sample: CD45RA-negative fraction. This sequence joins TRBV6-1 and TRBJ1-6; possibly TRBD1 for D (5 bases). The CDR3 DNA is TGTGCCAGCAGTGATCTCAGGGTTAATAATTCACCCCTCCACTTT. As protein: CASSDLRVNNSPLHF.